This T cell receptor (beta chain) was identified in a study of blood T cell repertoires in COVID-19. Germline V CDR1 and CDR2: SGDLS, YYNGEE. The CDR3 has 15 amino acids. V dropped 0 bases and J dropped 7 bases, with 13 bases sitting between them. Data came from immunoSEQ multiplex PCR; TCRdb stores just in-frame clones and leaves some out. The sample gives 250,000 or so clones, less than 95% of which show up once; approximately 3% is in the top ten. The clonotype originates from a man aged 40-50 years who had been exposed to COVID-19. The sequencing sample was made of PBMCs or T cells enriched from blood (not recorded which). The chain joins TRBV9 to TRBJ1-4; D remains ambiguous. CDR3 in DNA: TGTGCCAGCAGCGTAGCGGGAGGGATAGGTGAAAAACTGTTTTTT. It encodes CASSVAGGIGEKLFF.